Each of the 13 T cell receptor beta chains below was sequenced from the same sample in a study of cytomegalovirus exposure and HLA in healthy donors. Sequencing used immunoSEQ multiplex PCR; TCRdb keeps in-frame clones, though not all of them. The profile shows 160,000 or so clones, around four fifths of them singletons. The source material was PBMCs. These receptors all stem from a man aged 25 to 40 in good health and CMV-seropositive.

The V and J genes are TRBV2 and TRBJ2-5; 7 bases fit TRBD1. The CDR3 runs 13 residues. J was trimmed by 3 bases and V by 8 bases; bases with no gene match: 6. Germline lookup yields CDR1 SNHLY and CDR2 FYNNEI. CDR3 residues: CASGTGTEETQYF. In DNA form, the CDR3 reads TGTGCCAGCGGGACCGGGACAGAAGAGACCCAGTACTTC.

DNA of the CDR3: TGCAGCGTTGAAGGGCCTGCGACAGGGTCATACGAGCAGTACTTC. Translated, it gives CSVEGPATGSYEQYF. This chain links TRBV29-1 with TRBJ2-7; 7 bases line up with TRBD1. The CDR3 is made up of 15 amino acids. V was clipped by 1 base and J by 4 bases; unmatched bases: 10. Germline-derived CDR1 and CDR2 are SQVTM and ANQGSEA.

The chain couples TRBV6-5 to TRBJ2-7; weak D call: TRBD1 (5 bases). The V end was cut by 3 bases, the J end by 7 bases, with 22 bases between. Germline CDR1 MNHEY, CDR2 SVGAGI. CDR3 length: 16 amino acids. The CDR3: CASSYGLLDSFREQYF. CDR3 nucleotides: TGTGCCAGCAGTTATGGTCTCCTAGACAGCTTTCGGGAGCAGTACTTC.

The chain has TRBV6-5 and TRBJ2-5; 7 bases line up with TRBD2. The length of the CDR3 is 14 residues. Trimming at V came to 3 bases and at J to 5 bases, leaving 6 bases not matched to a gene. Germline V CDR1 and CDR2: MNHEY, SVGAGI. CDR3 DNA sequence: TGTGCCAGCAGTTATATTGTGGGGGGGGAGACCCAGTACTTC. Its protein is CASSYIVGGETQYF.

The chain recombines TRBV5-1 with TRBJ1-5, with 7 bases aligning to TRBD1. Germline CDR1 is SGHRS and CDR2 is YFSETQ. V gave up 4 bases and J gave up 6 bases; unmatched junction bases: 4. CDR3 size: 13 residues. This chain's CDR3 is CASSVTGSQPQHF. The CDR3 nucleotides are TGCGCCAGCAGCGTGACAGGGTCTCAGCCCCAGCATTTT. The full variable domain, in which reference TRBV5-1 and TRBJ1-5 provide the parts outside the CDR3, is KAGVTQTPRYLIKTRGQQVTLSCSPISGHRSVSWYQQTPGQGLQFLFEYFSETQRNKGNFPGRFSGRQFSNSRSEMNVSTLELGDSALYLCASSVTGSQPQHFGDGTRLSIL.

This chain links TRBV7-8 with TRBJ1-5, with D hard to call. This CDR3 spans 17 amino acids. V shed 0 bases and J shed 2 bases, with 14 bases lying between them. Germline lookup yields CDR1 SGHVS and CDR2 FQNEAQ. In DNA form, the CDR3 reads TGTGCCAGCAGCTTAGCGGAGAGGGCAGCCGGCAATCAGCCCCAGCATTTT. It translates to CASSLAERAAGNQPQHF.

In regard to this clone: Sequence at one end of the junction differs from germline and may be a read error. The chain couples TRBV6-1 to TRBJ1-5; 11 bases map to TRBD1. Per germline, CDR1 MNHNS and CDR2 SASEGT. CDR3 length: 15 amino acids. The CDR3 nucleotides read TGTGCCAGCGGTGAAGGGACAGGGGGTTGGGAGCCCCAGCATTTT. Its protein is CASGEGTGGWEPQHF.

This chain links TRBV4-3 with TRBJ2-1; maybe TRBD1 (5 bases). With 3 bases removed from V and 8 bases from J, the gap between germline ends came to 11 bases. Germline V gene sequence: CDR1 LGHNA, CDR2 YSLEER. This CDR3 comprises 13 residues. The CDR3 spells CASSHAGFDEQFF. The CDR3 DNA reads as TGCGCCAGCAGCCACGCAGGGTTCGATGAGCAGTTCTTC.

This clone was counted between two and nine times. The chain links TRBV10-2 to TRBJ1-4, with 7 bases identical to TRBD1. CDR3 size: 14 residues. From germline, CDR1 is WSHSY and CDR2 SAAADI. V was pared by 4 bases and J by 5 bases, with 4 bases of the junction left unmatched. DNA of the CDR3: TGCGCCAGCAGTGCGACAGGGTCAAATGAAAAACTGTTTTTT. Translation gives CASSATGSNEKLFF.

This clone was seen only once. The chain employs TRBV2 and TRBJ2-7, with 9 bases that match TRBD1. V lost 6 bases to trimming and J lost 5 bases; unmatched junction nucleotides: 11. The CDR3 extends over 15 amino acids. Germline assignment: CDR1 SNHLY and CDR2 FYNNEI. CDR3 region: CASRADRGEYDEQYF. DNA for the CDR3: TGTGCCAGCAGGGCGGACAGGGGCGAGTACGACGAGCAGTACTTC.

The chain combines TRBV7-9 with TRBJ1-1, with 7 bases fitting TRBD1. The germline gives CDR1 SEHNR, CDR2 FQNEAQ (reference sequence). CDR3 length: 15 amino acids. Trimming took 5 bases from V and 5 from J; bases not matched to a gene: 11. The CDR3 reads CASSRDRVQATEAFF. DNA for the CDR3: TGTGCCAGCAGCCGCGACAGGGTCCAGGCAACTGAAGCTTTCTTT.

CDR3 residues: CASSLWTSTYEQYF. The DNA for the CDR3 is TGTGCCAGCAGCCTATGGACTAGTACCTACGAGCAGTACTTC. V gene TRBV5-6 combines with J gene TRBJ2-7; the match to TRBD2 covers 7 bases. With V trimmed by 4 bases and J by 2 bases, 6 bases remained unmatched. The CDR3 sequence is 14 residues long. Germline CDR1 reads SGHDT; CDR2 reads YYEEEE. The whole variable domain, remainder taken from reference TRBV5-6 and TRBJ2-7, is DAGVTQSPTHLIKTRGQQVTLRCSPKSGHDTVSWYQQALGQGPQFIFQYYEEEERQRGNFPDRFSGHQFPNYSSELNVNALLLGDSALYLCASSLWTSTYEQYFGPGTRLTVT.

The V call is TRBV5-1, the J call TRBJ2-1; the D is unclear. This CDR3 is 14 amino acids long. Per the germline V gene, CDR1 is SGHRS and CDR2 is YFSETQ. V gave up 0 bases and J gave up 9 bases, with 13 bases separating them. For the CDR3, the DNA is TGCGCCAGCAGCTTGGGTCTAGAGGCGAGTGAGCAGTTCTTC. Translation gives CASSLGLEASEQFF.